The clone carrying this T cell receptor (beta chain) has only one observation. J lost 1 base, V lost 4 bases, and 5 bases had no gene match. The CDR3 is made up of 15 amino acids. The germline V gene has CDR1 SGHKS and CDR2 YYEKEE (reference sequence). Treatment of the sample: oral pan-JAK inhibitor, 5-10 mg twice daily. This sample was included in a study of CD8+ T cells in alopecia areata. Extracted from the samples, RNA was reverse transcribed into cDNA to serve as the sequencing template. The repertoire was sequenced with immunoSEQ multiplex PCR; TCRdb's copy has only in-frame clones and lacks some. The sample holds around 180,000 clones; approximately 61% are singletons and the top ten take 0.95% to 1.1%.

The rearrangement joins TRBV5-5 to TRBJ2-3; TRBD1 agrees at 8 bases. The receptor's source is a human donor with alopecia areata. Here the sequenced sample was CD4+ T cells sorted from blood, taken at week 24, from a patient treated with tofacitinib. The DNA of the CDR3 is TGTGCCAGCAGCATCGGACAGGGACGCACAGATACGCAGTATTTT. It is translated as CASSIGQGRTDTQYF.